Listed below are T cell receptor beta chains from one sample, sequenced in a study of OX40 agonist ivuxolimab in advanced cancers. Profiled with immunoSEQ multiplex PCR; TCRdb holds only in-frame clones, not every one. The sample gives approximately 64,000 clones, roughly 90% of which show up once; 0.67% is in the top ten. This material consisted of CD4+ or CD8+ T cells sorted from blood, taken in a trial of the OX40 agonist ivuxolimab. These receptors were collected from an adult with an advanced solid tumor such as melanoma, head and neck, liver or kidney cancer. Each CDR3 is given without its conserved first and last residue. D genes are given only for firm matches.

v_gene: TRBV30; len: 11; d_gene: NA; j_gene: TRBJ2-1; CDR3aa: AWGVGPSLKQF
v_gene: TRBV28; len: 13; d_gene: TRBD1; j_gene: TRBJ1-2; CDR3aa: ASSNRQGRVGGYT
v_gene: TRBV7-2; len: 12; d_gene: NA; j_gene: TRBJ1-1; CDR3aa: ASLGGARNTEAF
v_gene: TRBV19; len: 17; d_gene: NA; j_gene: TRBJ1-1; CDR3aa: ASSIDAIILRQGNTEAF
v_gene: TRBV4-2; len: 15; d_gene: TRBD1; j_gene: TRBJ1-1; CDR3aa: ASNLNTGGGLNTEAF
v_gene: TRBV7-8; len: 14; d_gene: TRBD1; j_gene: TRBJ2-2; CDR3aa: ASSPSTGPNTGELF
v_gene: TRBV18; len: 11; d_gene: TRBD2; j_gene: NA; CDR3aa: ASSPSGTDEQY
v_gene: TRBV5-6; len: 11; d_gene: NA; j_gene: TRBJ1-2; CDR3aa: ASSLDAAYGYT
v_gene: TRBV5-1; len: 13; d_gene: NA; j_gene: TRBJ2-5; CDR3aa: ASSQGAPGPETQY
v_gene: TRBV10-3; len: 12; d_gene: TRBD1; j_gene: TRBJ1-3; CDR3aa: AIRPDRAGNTIY
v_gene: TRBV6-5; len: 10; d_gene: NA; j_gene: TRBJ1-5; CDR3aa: ASSAGWGPQH
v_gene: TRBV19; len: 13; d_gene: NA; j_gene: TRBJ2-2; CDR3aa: ASSIEQGIYGELF
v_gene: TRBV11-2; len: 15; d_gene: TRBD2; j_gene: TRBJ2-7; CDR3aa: ASSPWGTSGVGVEQY
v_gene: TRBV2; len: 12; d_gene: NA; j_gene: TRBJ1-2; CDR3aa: ASNRQATNYGYT
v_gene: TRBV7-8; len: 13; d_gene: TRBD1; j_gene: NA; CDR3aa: ASSATGVTYNEQF
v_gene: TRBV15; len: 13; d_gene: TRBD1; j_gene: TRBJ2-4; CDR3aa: ATSRSRTGKNIQY